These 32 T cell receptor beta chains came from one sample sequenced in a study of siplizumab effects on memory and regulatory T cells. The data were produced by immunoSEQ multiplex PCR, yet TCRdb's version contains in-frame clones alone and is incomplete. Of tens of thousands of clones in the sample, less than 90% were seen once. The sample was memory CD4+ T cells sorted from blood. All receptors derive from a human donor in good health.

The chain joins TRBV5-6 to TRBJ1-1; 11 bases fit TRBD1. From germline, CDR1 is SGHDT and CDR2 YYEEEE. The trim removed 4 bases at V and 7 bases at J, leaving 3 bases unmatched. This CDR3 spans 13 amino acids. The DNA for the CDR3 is TGTGCCAGCAGCCGGGACAGGGGGTTTGAAGCTTTCTTT. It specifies CASSRDRGFEAFF.

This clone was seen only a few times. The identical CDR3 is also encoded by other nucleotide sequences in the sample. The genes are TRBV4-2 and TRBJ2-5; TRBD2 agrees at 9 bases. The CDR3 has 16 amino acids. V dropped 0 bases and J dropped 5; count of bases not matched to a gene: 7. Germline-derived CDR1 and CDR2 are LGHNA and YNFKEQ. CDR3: CASSQEGGGARETQYF. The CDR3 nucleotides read TGTGCCAGCAGCCAAGAAGGCGGGGGGGCCAGGGAGACCCAGTACTTC.

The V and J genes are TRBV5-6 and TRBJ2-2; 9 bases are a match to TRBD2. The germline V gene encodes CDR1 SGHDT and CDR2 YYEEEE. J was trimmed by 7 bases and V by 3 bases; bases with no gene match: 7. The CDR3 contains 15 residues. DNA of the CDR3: TGTGCCAGCAGCTCATTAGCGGGAGCGGGCGGGGAGCTGTTTTTT. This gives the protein CASSSLAGAGGELFF.

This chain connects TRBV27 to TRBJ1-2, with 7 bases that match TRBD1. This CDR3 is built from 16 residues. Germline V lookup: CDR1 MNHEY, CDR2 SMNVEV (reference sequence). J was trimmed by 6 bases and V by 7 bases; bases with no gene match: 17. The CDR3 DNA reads TGTGCCAGCACATCGGACAGGATCGGGAGGGTGGATGGCTACACCTTC. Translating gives CASTSDRIGRVDGYTF.

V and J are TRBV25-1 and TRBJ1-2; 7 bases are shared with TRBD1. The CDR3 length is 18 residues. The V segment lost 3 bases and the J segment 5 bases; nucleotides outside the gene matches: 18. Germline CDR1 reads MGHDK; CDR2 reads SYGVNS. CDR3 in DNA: TGTGCCAGCAGTGACGTCGGGGGCAAAGGACAGGCACCGTATGGCTACACCTTC. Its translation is CASSDVGGKGQAPYGYTF.

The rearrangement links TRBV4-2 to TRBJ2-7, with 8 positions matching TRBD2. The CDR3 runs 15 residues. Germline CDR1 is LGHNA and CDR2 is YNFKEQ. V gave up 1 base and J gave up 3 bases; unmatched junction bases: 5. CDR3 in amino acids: CASSQASGHDYEQYF. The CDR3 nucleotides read TGTGCCAGCAGCCAAGCTAGCGGGCACGACTACGAGCAGTACTTC.

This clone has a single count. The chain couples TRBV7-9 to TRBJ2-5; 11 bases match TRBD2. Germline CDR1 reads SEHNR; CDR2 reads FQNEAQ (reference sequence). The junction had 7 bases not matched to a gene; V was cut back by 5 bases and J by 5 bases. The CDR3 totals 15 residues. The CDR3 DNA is TGTGCCAGCAGCCTTAGCGGGGGGGCCAGGGAGACCCAGTACTTC. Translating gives CASSLSGGARETQYF.

CDR3 sequence: CASSFGQAPGYTF. The DNA of the CDR3 is TGTGCCAGCAGCTTTGGGCAGGCACCGGGCTACACCTTC. The chain is built from TRBV5-4 and TRBJ1-2; no clear D gene. The germline CDR1 and CDR2 sequences are SGHNT and YYREEE (reference sequence). There are 13 residues in the CDR3. Deletions cut 2 bases from V and 8 bases from J, with 13 bases between. The full variable domain, in which reference TRBV5-4 and TRBJ1-2 provide the parts outside the CDR3, is ETGVTQSPTHLIKTRGQQVTLRCSSQSGHNTVSWYQQALGQGPQFIFQYYREEENGRGNFPPRFSGLQFPNYSSELNVNALELDDSALYLCASSFGQAPGYTFGSGTRLTVV.

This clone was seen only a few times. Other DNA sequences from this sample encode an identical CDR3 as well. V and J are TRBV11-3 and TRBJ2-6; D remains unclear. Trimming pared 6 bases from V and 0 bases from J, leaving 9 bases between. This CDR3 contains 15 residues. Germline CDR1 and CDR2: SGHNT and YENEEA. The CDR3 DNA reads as TGTGCCAGCAGTTCGGGTGACTCTGGGGCCAACGTCCTGACTTTC. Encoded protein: CASSSGDSGANVLTF.

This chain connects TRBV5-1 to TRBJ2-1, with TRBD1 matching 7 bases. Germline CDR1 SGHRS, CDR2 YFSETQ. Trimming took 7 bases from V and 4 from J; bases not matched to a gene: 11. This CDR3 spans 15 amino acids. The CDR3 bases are TGCGCCAGCGTCCGCTCCGGGACAGATTACAATGAGCAGTTCTTC. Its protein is CASVRSGTDYNEQFF.

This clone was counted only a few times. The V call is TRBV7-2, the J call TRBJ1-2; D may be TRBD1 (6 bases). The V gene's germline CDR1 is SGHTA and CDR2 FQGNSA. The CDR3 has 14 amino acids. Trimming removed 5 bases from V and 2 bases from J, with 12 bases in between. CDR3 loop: CASSDYRVNYGYTF. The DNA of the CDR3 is TGTGCCAGCAGCGACTACAGGGTAAACTATGGCTACACCTTC.

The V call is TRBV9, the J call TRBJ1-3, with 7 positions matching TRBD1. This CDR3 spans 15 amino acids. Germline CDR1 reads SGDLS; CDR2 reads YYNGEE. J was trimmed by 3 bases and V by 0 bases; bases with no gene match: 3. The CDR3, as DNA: TGTGCCAGCAGCGTAGAGGGGGCTTATGGAAACACCATATATTTT. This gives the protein CASSVEGAYGNTIYF.

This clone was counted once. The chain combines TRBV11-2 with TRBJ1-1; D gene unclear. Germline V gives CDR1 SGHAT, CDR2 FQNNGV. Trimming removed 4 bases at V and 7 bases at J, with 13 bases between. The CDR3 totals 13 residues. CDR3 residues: CASSSRPRDEAFF. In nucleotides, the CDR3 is TGTGCCAGCAGCTCCCGACCTAGAGATGAAGCTTTCTTT.

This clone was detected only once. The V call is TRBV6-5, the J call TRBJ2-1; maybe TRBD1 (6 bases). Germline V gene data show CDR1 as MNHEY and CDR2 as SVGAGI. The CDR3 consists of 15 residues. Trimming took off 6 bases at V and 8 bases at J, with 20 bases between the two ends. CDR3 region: CASSRTDSRTDEQFF. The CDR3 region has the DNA TGTGCCAGCAGCCGGACGGACAGTCGGACCGATGAGCAGTTCTTC.

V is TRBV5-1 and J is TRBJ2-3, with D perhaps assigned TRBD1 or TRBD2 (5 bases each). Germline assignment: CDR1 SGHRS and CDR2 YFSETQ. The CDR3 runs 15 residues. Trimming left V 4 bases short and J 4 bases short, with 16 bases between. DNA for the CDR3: TGCGCCAGCAGCAAGGGCACGGGGCGGGCAGATACGCAGTATTTT. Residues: CASSKGTGRADTQYF.

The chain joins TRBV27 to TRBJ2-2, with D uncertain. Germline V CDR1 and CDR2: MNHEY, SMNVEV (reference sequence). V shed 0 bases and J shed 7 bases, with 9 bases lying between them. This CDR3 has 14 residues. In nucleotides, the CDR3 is TGTGCCAGCAGTTTATCTTTCGCGGTCGGGGAGCTGTTTTTT. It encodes CASSLSFAVGELFF.

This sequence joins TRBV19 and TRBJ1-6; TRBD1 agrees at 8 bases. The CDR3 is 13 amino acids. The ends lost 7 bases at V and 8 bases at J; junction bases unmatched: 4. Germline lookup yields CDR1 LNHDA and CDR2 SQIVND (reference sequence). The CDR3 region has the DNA TGTGCCAGTAAGGACAGGGTAGATTCACCCCTCCACTTT. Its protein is CASKDRVDSPLHF.

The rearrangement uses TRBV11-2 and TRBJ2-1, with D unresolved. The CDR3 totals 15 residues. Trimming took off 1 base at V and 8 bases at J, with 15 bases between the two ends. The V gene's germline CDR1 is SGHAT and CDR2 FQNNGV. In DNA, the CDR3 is TGTGCCAGCAGCTTAGGAGGCCACTCGACCGATGAGCAGTTCTTC. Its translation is CASSLGGHSTDEQFF.

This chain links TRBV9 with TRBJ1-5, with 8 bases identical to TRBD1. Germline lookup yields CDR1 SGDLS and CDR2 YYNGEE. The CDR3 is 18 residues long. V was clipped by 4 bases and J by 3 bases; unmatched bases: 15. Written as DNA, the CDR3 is TGTGCCAGCAGCCCACACAGGACAGGGAGGTCGGACAATCAGCCCCAGCATTTT. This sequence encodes CASSPHRTGRSDNQPQHF. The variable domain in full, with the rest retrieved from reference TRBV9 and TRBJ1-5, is DSGVTQTPKHLITATGQRVTLRCSPRSGDLSVYWYQQSLDQGLQFLIQYYNGEERAKGNILERFSAQQFPDLHSELNLSSLELGDSALYFCASSPHRTGRSDNQPQHFGDGTRLSIL.

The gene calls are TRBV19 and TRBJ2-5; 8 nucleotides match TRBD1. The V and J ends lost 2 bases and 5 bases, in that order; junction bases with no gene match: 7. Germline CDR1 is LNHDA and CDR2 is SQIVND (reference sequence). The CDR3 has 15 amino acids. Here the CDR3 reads CASSIRTGSGETQYF. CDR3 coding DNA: TGTGCCAGTAGTATAAGGACAGGGTCCGGGGAGACCCAGTACTTC.

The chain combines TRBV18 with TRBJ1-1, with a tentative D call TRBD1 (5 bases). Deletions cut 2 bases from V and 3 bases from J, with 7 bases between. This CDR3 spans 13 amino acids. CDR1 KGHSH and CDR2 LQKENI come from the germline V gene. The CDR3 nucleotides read TGTGCCAGCTCACCAGGGGGGGACACTGAAGCTTTCTTT. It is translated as CASSPGGDTEAFF.

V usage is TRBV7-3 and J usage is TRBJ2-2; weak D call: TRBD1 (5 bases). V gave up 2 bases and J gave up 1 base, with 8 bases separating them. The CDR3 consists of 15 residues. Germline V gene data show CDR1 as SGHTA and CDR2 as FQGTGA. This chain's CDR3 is CASSLQGLNTGELFF. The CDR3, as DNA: TGTGCCAGCAGCTTACAGGGTCTGAACACCGGGGAGCTGTTTTTT.

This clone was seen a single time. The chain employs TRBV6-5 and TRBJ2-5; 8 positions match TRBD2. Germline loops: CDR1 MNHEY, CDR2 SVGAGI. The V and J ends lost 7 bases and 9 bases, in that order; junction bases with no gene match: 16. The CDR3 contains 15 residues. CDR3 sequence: CASTTRLAGRGAQYF. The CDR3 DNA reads TGTGCCAGCACCACCAGGCTAGCGGGCCGAGGGGCCCAGTACTTC.

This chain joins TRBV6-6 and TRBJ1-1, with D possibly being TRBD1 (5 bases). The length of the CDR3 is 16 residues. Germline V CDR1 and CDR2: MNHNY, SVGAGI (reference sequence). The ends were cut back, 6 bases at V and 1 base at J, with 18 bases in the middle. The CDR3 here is CASRSLGRGENTEAFF. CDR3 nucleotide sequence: TGTGCCAGCAGATCCCTTGGAAGGGGCGAGAACACTGAAGCTTTCTTT.

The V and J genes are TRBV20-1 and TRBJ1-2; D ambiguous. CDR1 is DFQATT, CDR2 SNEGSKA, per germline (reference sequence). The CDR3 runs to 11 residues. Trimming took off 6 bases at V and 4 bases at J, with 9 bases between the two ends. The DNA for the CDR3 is TGCAGTGCAGGGCTGGCCTATGGCTACACCTTC. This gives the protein CSAGLAYGYTF.

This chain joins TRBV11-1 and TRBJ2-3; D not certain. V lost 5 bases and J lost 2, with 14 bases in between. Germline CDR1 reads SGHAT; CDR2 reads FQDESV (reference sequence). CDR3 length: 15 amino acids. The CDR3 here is CASSPGNFITDTQYF. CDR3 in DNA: TGTGCCAGCAGCCCAGGCAACTTCATCACAGATACGCAGTATTTT.

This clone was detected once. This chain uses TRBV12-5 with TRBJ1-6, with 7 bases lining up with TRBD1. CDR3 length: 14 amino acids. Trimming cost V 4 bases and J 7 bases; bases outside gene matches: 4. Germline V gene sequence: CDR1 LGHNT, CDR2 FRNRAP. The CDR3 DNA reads TGTGCTAGTGGTTCTTGGGACAGCAATTCACCCCTCCACTTT. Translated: CASGSWDSNSPLHF.

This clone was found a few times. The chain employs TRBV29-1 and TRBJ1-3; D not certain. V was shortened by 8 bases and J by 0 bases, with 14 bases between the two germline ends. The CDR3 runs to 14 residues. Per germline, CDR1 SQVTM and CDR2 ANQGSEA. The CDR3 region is CSPSVWTSGNTIYF. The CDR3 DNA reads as TGCAGCCCTTCTGTGTGGACCTCTGGAAACACCATATATTTT. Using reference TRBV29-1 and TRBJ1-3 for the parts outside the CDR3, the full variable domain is SAVISQKPSRDICQRGTSLTIQCQVDSQVTMMFWYRQQPGQSLTLIATANQGSEATYESGFVIDKFPISRPNLTFSTLTVSNMSPEDSSIYLCSPSVWTSGNTIYFGEGSWLTVV.

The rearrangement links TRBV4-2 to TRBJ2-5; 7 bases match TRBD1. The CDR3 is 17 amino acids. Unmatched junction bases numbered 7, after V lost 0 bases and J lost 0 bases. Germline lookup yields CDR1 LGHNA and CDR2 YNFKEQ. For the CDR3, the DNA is TGTGCCAGCAGCCAAGACACCCCCGGACAGGACCAAGAGACCCAGTACTTC. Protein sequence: CASSQDTPGQDQETQYF.

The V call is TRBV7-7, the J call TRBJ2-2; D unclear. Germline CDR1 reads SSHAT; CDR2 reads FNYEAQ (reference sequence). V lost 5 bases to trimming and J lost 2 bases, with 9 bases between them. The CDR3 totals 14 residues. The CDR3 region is CASSTDGNTGELFF. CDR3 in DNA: TGTGCCAGCAGCACGGACGGCAACACCGGGGAGCTGTTTTTT.

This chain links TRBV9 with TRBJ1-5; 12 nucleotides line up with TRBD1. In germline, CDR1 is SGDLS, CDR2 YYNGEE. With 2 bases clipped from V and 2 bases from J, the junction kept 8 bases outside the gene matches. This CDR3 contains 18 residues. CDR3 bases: TGTGCCAGCAGCGTCACGGGACAGGGGGCGCGAGGCAATCAGCCCCAGCATTTT. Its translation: CASSVTGQGARGNQPQHF.

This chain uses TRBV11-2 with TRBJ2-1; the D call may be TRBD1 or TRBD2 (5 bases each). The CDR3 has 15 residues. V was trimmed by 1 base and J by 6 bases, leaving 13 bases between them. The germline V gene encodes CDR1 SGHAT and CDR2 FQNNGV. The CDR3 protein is CASSLVTVGGNEQFF. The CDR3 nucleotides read TGTGCCAGCAGCTTAGTAACGGTTGGGGGCAATGAGCAGTTCTTC.